These T cell receptor beta chains were read from a single sample in a study of cytomegalovirus exposure and HLA in healthy donors. Profiling relied on immunoSEQ multiplex PCR, and the TCRdb table lists in-frame clones only, not all of them. The profile shows over 200,000 clones, over 65% of them singletons. Sample: PBMCs. The receptors were sampled from a woman aged 60 to 75 in good health and CMV-seropositive. The CDR3 runs from the conserved cysteine through the conserved F or W. The order of the fields is V gene, clone size, D gene, J gene, CDR3 protein, CDR3 DNA. The D gene is left open where the match is weak. Size is omitted from some rows. Given values are once, few, many or a class for expanded clones.

V: TRBV7-2; size: -; D: TRBD2; J: TRBJ2-3; CDR3: CASSLAESGGLDTQYF; DNA: TGTGCCAGCAGCTTAGCGGAAAGCGGGGGGCTAGATACGCAGTATTTT
V: TRBV6-5; size: -; D: -; J: TRBJ2-7; CDR3: CASSDRLVSEQYF; DNA: TGTGCCAGCAGCGATCGACTAGTCAGCGAGCAGTACTTC
V: TRBV5-5; size: few; D: -; J: TRBJ1-4; CDR3: CASKRGGAEKLFF; DNA: TGTGCCAGCAAACGGGGGGGGGCTGAAAAACTGTTTTTT
V: TRBV6-1; size: once; D: -; J: TRBJ1-1; CDR3: CASSARGRVGNTEAFF; DNA: TGTGCCAGCAGTGCCCGAGGCCGGGTTGGGAACACTGAAGCTTTCTTT
V: TRBV4-1; size: -; D: TRBD2; J: TRBJ2-5; CDR3: CASKSGGEETQYF; DNA: TGCGCCAGCAAAAGCGGGGGGGAAGAGACCCAGTACTTC
V: TRBV29-1; size: -; D: -; J: TRBJ1-4; CDR3: CSVGAGLREKLFF; DNA: TGCAGCGTCGGGGCGGGGTTGCGTGAAAAACTGTTTTTT
V: TRBV18; size: -; D: -; J: TRBJ1-4; CDR3: CASSPRANEKLFF; DNA: TGTGCCAGCTCACCCAGGGCTAATGAAAAACTGTTTTTT
V: TRBV10-3; size: -; D: -; J: TRBJ2-1; CDR3: CAISDTGLHEQFF; DNA: TGTGCCATCAGCGACACAGGGTTGCATGAGCAGTTCTTC
V: TRBV5-1; size: -; D: -; J: TRBJ2-1; CDR3: CASSLGQGGYNEQFF; DNA: TGCGCCAGCAGCTTGGGGCAGGGGGGCTACAATGAGCAGTTCTTC
V: TRBV4-3; size: few; D: TRBD2; J: TRBJ2-5; CDR3: CASSQDPLAGVETQYF; DNA: TGCGCCAGCAGCCAAGATCCCCTAGCGGGGGTTGAGACCCAGTACTTC
V: TRBV6-6; size: -; D: TRBD1; J: TRBJ1-4; CDR3: CASSSSGGGKLFF; DNA: TGTGCCAGCAGTTCGTCAGGGGGAGGAAAACTGTTTTTT
V: TRBV28; size: -; D: -; J: TRBJ1-1; CDR3: CASSLSIGDTEAFF; DNA: TGTGCCAGCAGTTTATCGATAGGGGACACTGAAGCTTTCTTT
V: TRBV5-1; size: -; D: TRBD1; J: TRBJ2-5; CDR3: CASSLSGTVSREQYF; DNA: TGCGCCAGCAGCCTATCGGGGACAGTATCTCGTGAGCAGTACTTC
V: TRBV6-1; size: -; D: TRBD1; J: TRBJ1-5; CDR3: CASSWDRASNQPQHF; DNA: TGTGCCAGCAGTTGGGACAGGGCAAGCAATCAGCCCCAGCATTTT
V: TRBV27; size: -; D: TRBD1; J: TRBJ2-7; CDR3: CASSEGTAYEQYF; DNA: TGTGCCAGCAGTGAGGGGACAGCCTACGAGCAGTACTTC
V: TRBV10-3; size: -; D: TRBD1; J: TRBJ1-1; CDR3: CAAKTGETEAFF; DNA: TGTGCCGCTAAAACAGGGGAAACTGAAGCTTTCTTT
V: TRBV7-3; size: -; D: -; J: TRBJ1-3; CDR3: CASSPGQGNTIYF; DNA: TGTGCCAGCAGCCCAGGACAGGGAAACACCATATATTTT
V: TRBV19; size: -; D: TRBD2; J: TRBJ2-1; CDR3: CASSSGGTSGGYEQFF; DNA: TGTGCCAGTAGTAGTGGCGGGACTAGCGGGGGGTATGAGCAGTTCTTC
V: TRBV18; size: -; D: TRBD1; J: TRBJ1-4; CDR3: CASSLRTGSGEKLFF; DNA: TGTGCCAGCTCACTAAGGACAGGGTCTGGTGAAAAACTGTTTTTT
V: TRBV6-5; size: -; D: -; J: TRBJ2-7; CDR3: CASSYSAPSVNEQYF; DNA: TGTGCCAGCAGTTACTCTGCCCCTTCGGTTAACGAGCAGTACTTC
V: TRBV29-1; size: -; D: -; J: TRBJ2-7; CDR3: CSVELGAGEQYF; DNA: TGCAGCGTGGAACTGGGGGCAGGCGAGCAGTACTTC
V: TRBV6-5; size: -; D: -; J: TRBJ1-5; CDR3: CASSYSAGDQPQHF; DNA: TGTGCCAGCAGTTACTCGGCAGGGGATCAGCCCCAGCATTTT
V: TRBV11-1; size: -; D: TRBD1; J: TRBJ1-2; CDR3: CASSSGTGGDGYTF; DNA: TGTGCCAGCAGCTCTGGGACAGGGGGCGATGGCTACACCTTC
V: TRBV30; size: -; D: -; J: TRBJ2-4; CDR3: CAWRRDSRIQYF; DNA: TGTGCCTGGAGGCGGGACAGCAGGATTCAGTACTTC
V: TRBV27; size: -; D: -; J: TRBJ1-3; CDR3: CASSLNRAAGNTIYF; DNA: TGTGCCAGCAGTTTAAACAGGGCGGCGGGAAACACCATATATTTT
V: TRBV7-3; size: -; D: TRBD2; J: TRBJ2-3; CDR3: CASSLTAGGGDTQYF; DNA: TGTGCCAGCAGCTTAACCGCGGGGGGTGGCGATACGCAGTATTTT
V: TRBV6-1; size: -; D: -; J: TRBJ1-2; CDR3: CASQNNYGYTF; DNA: TGTGCAAGCCAGAACAACTATGGCTACACCTTC
V: TRBV2; size: -; D: -; J: TRBJ1-1; CDR3: CGCRATEAFF; DNA: TGTGGCTGCCGAGCCACTGAAGCTTTCTTT
V: TRBV2; size: -; D: -; J: TRBJ2-2; CDR3: CASREQSNTGELFF; DNA: TGTGCCAGCAGGGAACAATCGAACACCGGGGAGCTGTTTTTT
V: TRBV18; size: -; D: TRBD1; J: TRBJ1-2; CDR3: CASSQQGRGYTF; DNA: TGTGCCAGCTCACAACAGGGGCGAGGCTACACCTTC
V: TRBV27; size: -; D: -; J: TRBJ1-1; CDR3: CASTPGHQNTEAFF; DNA: TGTGCCAGCACCCCTGGACATCAGAACACTGAAGCTTTCTTT
V: TRBV5-1; size: -; D: -; J: TRBJ1-1; CDR3: CASSLSGSEAFF; DNA: TGCGCCAGCAGCTTATCAGGGTCGGAAGCTTTCTTT
V: TRBV28; size: -; D: -; J: TRBJ2-3; CDR3: CASFVGGTDTDTQYF; DNA: TGTGCCAGCTTTGTCGGAGGGACGGACACAGATACGCAGTATTTT
V: TRBV5-6; size: -; D: TRBD2; J: TRBJ2-3; CDR3: CASSPTTSGDTQYF; DNA: TGTGCCAGCAGCCCCACAACTAGCGGGGATACGCAGTATTTT
V: TRBV5-4; size: -; D: TRBD2; J: TRBJ2-7; CDR3: CASSVGLAGDQEQYF; DNA: TGTGCCAGCAGCGTGGGCCTAGCGGGAGATCAGGAGCAGTACTTC
V: TRBV30; size: -; D: -; J: TRBJ1-1; CDR3: CAWSEQANTEAFF; DNA: TGTGCCTGGAGTGAACAGGCGAATACTGAAGCTTTCTTT
V: TRBV6-5; size: -; D: -; J: TRBJ1-3; CDR3: CASSRTSGQANTIYF; DNA: TGTGCCAGCAGTCGAACGTCGGGACAAGCAAACACCATATATTTT
V: TRBV7-9; size: few; D: -; J: TRBJ2-4; CDR3: CASSLGLSSNIQYF; DNA: TGTGCCAGCAGCTTGGGACTTTCATCGAACATTCAGTACTTC
V: TRBV9; size: -; D: -; J: TRBJ2-3; CDR3: CASNRGGGGPDTQYF; DNA: TGTGCCAGCAACCGGGGAGGCGGGGGCCCAGATACGCAGTATTTT
V: TRBV6-1; size: few; D: -; J: TRBJ1-1; CDR3: CASSEIRFGGGANTEAFF; DNA: TGTGCCAGCAGTGAAATTCGGTTCGGTGGGGGGGCGAACACTGAAGCTTTCTTT
V: TRBV19; size: -; D: -; J: TRBJ1-3; CDR3: CASSVSGTGNTIYF; DNA: TGTGCCAGTAGTGTTTCAGGGACTGGAAACACCATATATTTT
V: TRBV19; size: -; D: TRBD1; J: TRBJ1-1; CDR3: CASSLLTGRIEAFF; DNA: TGTGCCAGTAGCCTTCTGACAGGGCGTATTGAAGCTTTCTTT
V: TRBV18; size: -; D: TRBD1; J: TRBJ2-7; CDR3: CASSSGLGTGPYEQYF; DNA: TGTGCCAGCTCATCAGGGCTCGGGACAGGCCCCTACGAGCAGTACTTC
V: TRBV21-1; size: -; D: -; J: TRBJ2-2; CDR3: CASTGGQGGELFF; DNA: TGTGCCAGCACGGGGGGTCAGGGCGGGGAGCTGTTTTTT
V: TRBV4-3; size: -; D: TRBD1; J: TRBJ1-4; CDR3: CASSQLPGQGGEKLFF; DNA: TGCGCCAGCAGCCAGCTTCCGGGACAGGGTGGTGAAAAACTGTTTTTT
V: TRBV7-9; size: -; D: TRBD2; J: TRBJ2-2; CDR3: CASSPTTSGRRGTGELFF; DNA: TGTGCCAGCAGCCCGACGACTAGCGGGAGAAGGGGTACCGGGGAGCTGTTTTTT
V: TRBV5-1; size: -; D: TRBD2; J: TRBJ2-3; CDR3: CASSLAASSGTDTQYF; DNA: TGCGCCAGCAGCTTGGCCGCCTCTAGCGGAACAGATACGCAGTATTTT
V: TRBV5-6; size: few; D: TRBD2; J: TRBJ2-3; CDR3: CASRTGTSSPDTQYF; DNA: TGTGCCAGCAGAACCGGGACTAGCAGTCCAGATACGCAGTATTTT
V: TRBV6-1; size: -; D: TRBD1; J: TRBJ2-3; CDR3: CASSGGDRGWADTQYF; DNA: TGTGCCAGCAGTGGCGGGGACAGGGGGTGGGCAGATACGCAGTATTTT
V: TRBV28; size: -; D: TRBD2; J: TRBJ2-3; CDR3: CASGQWGGGTDTQYF; DNA: TGTGCCAGCGGTCAGTGGGGCGGGGGAACAGATACGCAGTATTTT
V: TRBV5-4; size: few; D: TRBD1; J: TRBJ1-1; CDR3: CASRPGQMNTEAFF; DNA: TGTGCCAGCAGACCGGGACAGATGAACACTGAAGCTTTCTTT
V: TRBV25-1; size: -; D: -; J: TRBJ2-1; CDR3: CASSVWRSGSDEQFF; DNA: TGTGCCAGCAGCGTGTGGAGAAGTGGGTCCGATGAGCAGTTCTTC
V: TRBV5-6; size: -; D: TRBD1; J: TRBJ1-2; CDR3: CASSWRGQGGYGYTF; DNA: TGTGCCAGCAGCTGGAGGGGACAGGGGGGCTATGGCTACACCTTC
V: TRBV28; size: once; D: -; J: TRBJ1-4; CDR3: CASSPRVVTNEKLFF; DNA: TGTGCCAGCAGTCCCCGGGTGGTAACTAATGAAAAACTGTTTTTT
V: TRBV5-6; size: -; D: TRBD2; J: TRBJ2-7; CDR3: CASSLRRWGGSYEQYF; DNA: TGTGCCAGCAGCTTAAGGAGGTGGGGCGGGAGCTACGAGCAGTACTTC
V: TRBV5-1; size: -; D: TRBD2; J: TRBJ2-3; CDR3: CASSSPTGSGEDTQYF; DNA: TGCGCCAGCAGCTCACCCACAGGAAGCGGGGAAGATACGCAGTATTTT
V: TRBV2; size: -; D: TRBD1; J: TRBJ2-5; CDR3: CASSRQGYTQETQYF; DNA: TGTGCCAGCAGTAGACAGGGATATACCCAAGAGACCCAGTACTTC